This T cell receptor (beta chain) comes out of a study of shared clonotypes between healthy human individuals. Profiling relied on immunoSEQ multiplex PCR, and the TCRdb table lists in-frame clones only, not all of them. The table has about 550,000 clones, about 95% seen once. Selected positively for CCR7 and CD45RO-negative, naive CD8 cells excluded terminally differentiated effector memory CD45RA+ cells. Every donor was a Caucasian adult from Nashville, Tennessee. Looked up from germline, CDR1 is SNHLY and CDR2 is FYNNEI. V gave up 6 bases and J gave up 1 base; unmatched junction bases: 7. There are 15 residues in the CDR3.

The receptor was derived from a woman aged 30 to 39 in good health. The chain links TRBV2 to TRBJ1-2, with 8 bases identical to TRBD1. Material: naive CD8+ T cells sorted from blood. CDR3 residues: CASRAGTGRNYGYTF. The DNA for the CDR3 is TGTGCCAGCAGGGCTGGGACAGGCCGTAACTATGGCTACACCTTC.